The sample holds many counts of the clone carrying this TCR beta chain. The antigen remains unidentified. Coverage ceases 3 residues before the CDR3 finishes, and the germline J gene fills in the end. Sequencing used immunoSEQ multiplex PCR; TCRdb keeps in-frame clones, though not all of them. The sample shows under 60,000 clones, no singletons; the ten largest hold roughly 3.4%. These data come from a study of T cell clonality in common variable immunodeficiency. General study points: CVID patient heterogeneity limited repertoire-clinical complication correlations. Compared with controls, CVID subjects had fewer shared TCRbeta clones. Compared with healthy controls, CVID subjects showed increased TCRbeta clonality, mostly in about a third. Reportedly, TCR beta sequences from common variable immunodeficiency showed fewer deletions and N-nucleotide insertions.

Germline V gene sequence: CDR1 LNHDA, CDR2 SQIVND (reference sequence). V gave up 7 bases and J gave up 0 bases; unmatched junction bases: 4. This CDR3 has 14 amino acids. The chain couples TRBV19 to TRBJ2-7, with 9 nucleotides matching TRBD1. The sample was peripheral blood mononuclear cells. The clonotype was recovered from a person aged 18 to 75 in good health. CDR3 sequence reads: CASKQGASSYEQYF. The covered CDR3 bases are TGTGCCAGTAAACAGGGGGCTAGCTCCTACGAG.